These 27 T cell receptor beta chains originate from one sample sequenced in a study of T-cell reconstitution after alpha-beta-depleted transplantation in children. TCRbeta library construction was performed incorporating unique molecular identifiers. A single record per CDR3 protein comes from TCRdb applying MiXCR to the PCR reads. Of 330,000 or so distinct CDR3 sequences in the sample, about a tenth were seen once. Here the sequenced sample was PBMCs from the stem cell graft donor, taken from the stem cell graft. The receptors were sampled from a human donor who donated a stem cell graft to a child with acute lymphoblastic leukemia.

The genes are TRBV7-2 and TRBJ1-1; D may be TRBD1 (6 bases). The length of the CDR3 is 15 residues. Germline loops: CDR1 SGHTA, CDR2 FQGNSA. With 1 base removed from V and 3 bases from J, the gap between germline ends came to 12 bases. The DNA of the CDR3 is TGTGCCAGCAGCTTAGGGGGGGCGGGGGACACTGAAGCTTTCTTT. Translated, it gives CASSLGGAGDTEAFF.

This clonotype was picked up a small number of times. The chain uses TRBV5-6 and TRBJ2-1, with 13 bases that match TRBD2. The CDR3 covers 15 residues. Germline V gene data show CDR1 as SGHDT and CDR2 as YYEEEE. Germline trimming cut 5 bases from V and 6 bases from J; bases unmatched to any gene: 5. The CDR3 here is CASSIRLAGGNEQFF. In DNA, the CDR3 is TGTGCCAGCAGTATAAGACTAGCGGGAGGCAATGAGCAGTTCTTC.

This clonotype was observed a few times. The rearrangement joins TRBV6-5 to TRBJ2-7; the match to TRBD2 covers 11 bases. Trimming cost V 4 bases and J 0 bases; bases outside gene matches: 5. CDR1 and CDR2 (germline): MNHEY, SVGAGI. CDR3 length equals 16 residues. The CDR3 nucleotides are TGTGCCAGCAGTTTCGGGACTAGCGGAGTCTCCTACGAGCAGTACTTC. Its protein is CASSFGTSGVSYEQYF.

The V gene is TRBV27, the J gene TRBJ2-7, with D perhaps matching TRBD1 (5 bases). This CDR3 is 15 amino acids long. The germline V gene encodes CDR1 MNHEY and CDR2 SMNVEV (reference sequence). Deletions cut 3 bases from V and 2 bases from J, with 14 bases between. The CDR3: CASSFGSQGPYEQYF. CDR3 sequence (DNA): TGTGCCAGCAGTTTCGGTTCCCAGGGCCCCTACGAGCAGTACTTC.

This clonotype appeared many times. This chain links TRBV9 with TRBJ2-1; D gene uncertain. The V end was cut by 7 bases, the J end by 3 bases, with 5 bases between. The CDR3 sequence is 11 residues long. Germline V gene sequence: CDR1 SGDLS, CDR2 YYNGEE. CDR3 in DNA: TGTGCCAGCGGAAGCTACAATGAGCAGTTCTTC. It codes for CASGSYNEQFF.

This clonotype occurred a few times. The rearrangement links TRBV20-1 to TRBJ2-2; D ambiguous. Trimming shortened V by 4 bases and J by 7 bases, and 10 bases separated the two germline ends. This CDR3 comprises 12 residues. In germline, CDR1 is DFQATT, CDR2 SNEGSKA (reference sequence). DNA of the CDR3: TGCAGTGCTACAACGCCGAGCGGGGAGCTGTTTTTT. It yields the protein CSATTPSGELFF.

The chain uses TRBV4-1 and TRBJ2-1; unclear D gene. CDR1 MGHRA and CDR2 YSYEKL come from the germline V gene. This CDR3 is built from 14 residues. Trimming stripped 5 bases from V and 4 bases from J, with 12 bases between. The CDR3 loop is CASSFELLYNEQFF. As DNA, the CDR3 is TGCGCCAGCAGCTTCGAACTACTATACAATGAGCAGTTCTTC.

The rearrangement uses TRBV27 and TRBJ2-1; 12 nucleotides line up with TRBD2. Germline V gene sequence: CDR1 MNHEY, CDR2 SMNVEV (reference sequence). V shed 5 bases, J shed 6 bases, and the junction held 5 bases outside the gene matches. This CDR3 comprises 15 residues. The CDR3 sequence is CASSPGTSGFNEQFF. CDR3 DNA: TGTGCCAGCAGTCCCGGGACTAGCGGGTTCAATGAGCAGTTCTTC.

This clonotype was seen a few times. J is TRBJ1-4 and V is TRBV7-8; the match to TRBD1 covers 7 bases. The CDR3 covers 16 residues. The V and J ends lost 5 bases and 3 bases, in that order; junction bases with no gene match: 9. Germline V gene data show CDR1 as SGHVS and CDR2 as FQNEAQ. The DNA of the CDR3 is TGTGCCAGCAGCGCGCGGACAGGCAGGGCTAATGAAAAACTGTTTTTT. As protein: CASSARTGRANEKLFF. Using reference TRBV7-8 and TRBJ1-4 for the parts outside the CDR3, the full variable domain is GAGVSQSPRYKVAKRGQDVALRCDPISGHVSLFWYQQALGQGPEFLTYFQNEAQLDKSGLPSDRFFAERPEGSVSTLKIQRTQQEDSAVYLCASSARTGRANEKLFFGSGTQLSVL.

This clonotype has more than one count but fewer than ten. CDR3 DNA: TGCGCCAGCAGCCAAGGCCTTAAGCAGTACTTC. Amino acid sequence: CASSQGLKQYF. This chain joins TRBV4-1 and TRBJ2-7; no reliable D call. Germline loops: CDR1 MGHRA, CDR2 YSYEKL. V was cut by 1 base and J by 8 bases, with 6 bases left in between. The CDR3 runs to 11 residues.

The V call is TRBV7-2, the J call TRBJ2-1; no reliable D call. With 4 bases removed from V and 8 bases from J, the gap between germline ends came to 12 bases. The germline gives CDR1 SGHTA, CDR2 FQGNSA. The CDR3 extends over 13 amino acids. CDR3 sequence: CASSSNSRHEQFF. In nucleotides, the CDR3 is TGTGCCAGCAGCTCGAATAGCCGACATGAGCAGTTCTTC. The complete variable domain, with remaining parts taken from reference TRBV7-2 and TRBJ2-1, reads GAGVSQSPSNKVTEKGKDVELRCDPISGHTALYWYRQSLGQGLEFLIYFQGNSAPDKSGLPSDRFSAERTGGSVSTLTIQRTQQEDSAVYLCASSSNSRHEQFFGPGTRLTVL.

V is TRBV12-3 or TRBV12-4 and J is TRBJ2-7, with D perhaps TRBD2 (6 bases). The CDR3 spans 16 residues. The V end lost 3 bases, the J end lost 0 bases, and 15 bases lay between the germline ends. The DNA for the CDR3 is TGTGCCAGCAGTTTTAGAAGTACCGGGGGCTCCTACGAGCAGTACTTC. As protein: CASSFRSTGGSYEQYF.

Concerning this clonotype: Because the CDR3 is missing its conserved closing phenylalanine or tryptophan, this is likely a read error. The chain couples TRBV4-1 to TRBJ2-3; TRBD2 might be the D (6 bases). The V gene lost 1 base and the J gene lost 3 bases, with 8 bases spanning the gap. The CDR3 consists of 14 residues. From germline, CDR1 is MGHRA and CDR2 YSYEKL. The CDR3, as DNA: TGCGCCAGCAGCCAAGCGCGGGGAACAGATACGCAGTATTCT. Protein sequence: CASSQARGTDTQYS.

The chain links TRBV7-9 to TRBJ2-1; no firm D call. Per germline, CDR1 SEHNR and CDR2 FQNEAQ (reference sequence). The CDR3 is 13 amino acids. The germline V and J ends were trimmed by 2 bases and 5 bases, with 7 bases remaining between them. The CDR3 DNA sequence: TGTGCCAGCAGCTTAATAACGGACAATGAGCAGTTCTTC. Protein sequence: CASSLITDNEQFF.

V is TRBV27 and J is TRBJ2-1, with TRBD2 matching 8 bases. V lost 3 bases, J lost 7 bases, and 11 bases stayed unmatched. This CDR3 comprises 16 residues. Germline assignment: CDR1 MNHEY and CDR2 SMNVEV (reference sequence). CDR3 protein: CASSFIAGLGGNEQFF. The CDR3, as DNA: TGTGCCAGCAGTTTTATAGCGGGACTAGGGGGGAATGAGCAGTTCTTC.

The chain is built from TRBV28 and TRBJ2-7; TRBD2 might be the D (5 bases). CDR1 MDHEN and CDR2 SYDVKM come from the germline V gene. The CDR3 extends over 14 amino acids. Trimming stripped 8 bases from V and 5 bases from J, with 19 bases between. The CDR3 bases are TGTGCCAGCGGGGATAGCGAGAGAGAGGACGAGCAGTACTTC. Its protein product is CASGDSEREDEQYF.

As regards this clonotype: A single base separates this from a much larger clone, so it may be a read error. The chain recombines TRBV9 with TRBJ2-1; D is tentatively TRBD1 or TRBD2 (5 bases each). The germline gives CDR1 SGDLS, CDR2 YYNGEE. The CDR3 contains 15 residues. Trimming removed 2 bases from V and 6 bases from J, with 15 bases in between. The CDR3 nucleotides read TGTGCCAGCAGCGTGGGAGAGGGGTTCCCCAATGAGCAGTTCTTC. This gives the protein CASSVGEGFPNEQFF.

This clonotype showed up just a few times. The chain employs TRBV7-8 and TRBJ1-5; tentatively, D is TRBD1 (5 bases). V lost 1 base and J lost 6, with 16 bases in between. The CDR3 is 16 residues long. The germline V gene encodes CDR1 SGHVS and CDR2 FQNEAQ. The CDR3 here is CASSLVVGGGSQPQHF. DNA of the CDR3: TGTGCCAGCAGCTTAGTGGTCGGGGGTGGCAGTCAGCCCCAGCATTTT.

This chain joins TRBV4-2 and TRBJ2-3, with 7 bases lining up with TRBD1. V dropped 5 bases and J dropped 1; count of bases not matched to a gene: 6. The length of the CDR3 is 15 residues. Germline V gene sequence: CDR1 LGHNA, CDR2 YNFKEQ. The CDR3 is CASSVGQARTDTQYF. CDR3 nucleotide sequence: TGTGCCAGCAGCGTCGGACAGGCTCGCACAGATACGCAGTATTTT.

This clonotype was detected ten times or more. The V gene is TRBV5-8, the J gene TRBJ2-3; 11 bases are a match to TRBD2. With 0 bases clipped from V and 4 bases from J, the junction kept 4 bases outside the gene matches. CDR1 and CDR2 from the germline V gene are SGHTS and YDEGEE. The CDR3 is made up of 16 amino acids. The CDR3 bases are TGTGCCAGCAGCTTGGGTACTAGCGGGAGTTCAGATACGCAGTATTTT. It translates to CASSLGTSGSSDTQYF.

The chain is built from TRBV6-5 and TRBJ1-5, with 10 bases fitting TRBD1. Germline V gene lookup returns CDR1 MNHEY and CDR2 SVGAGI. The V gene end was trimmed by 5 bases and the J gene end by 3 bases; junction bases not matched to a gene: 7. The CDR3 is 16 residues long. The CDR3 protein is CASSTRQGAINQPQHF. The CDR3 DNA reads TGTGCCAGCAGTACCCGACAGGGGGCTATCAATCAGCCCCAGCATTTT.

The table lists this clonotype with a few counts. The chain recombines TRBV7-2 with TRBJ2-7, with a weak D call TRBD2 (6 bases). V lost 7 bases to trimming and J lost 3 bases, with 16 bases between them. This CDR3 is built from 14 residues. Germline loops: CDR1 SGHTA, CDR2 FQGNSA. DNA of the CDR3: TGTGCCAGCACCCTGATGGTAGCGGACTACGAGCAGTACTTC. As protein: CASTLMVADYEQYF.

This chain links TRBV7-9 with TRBJ2-5; TRBD2 matches at 9 bases. The CDR3 is 16 amino acids. Trimming removed 4 bases from V and 3 bases from J; junction bases left unmatched: 9. Germline lookup yields CDR1 SEHNR and CDR2 FQNEAQ (reference sequence). CDR3 nucleotide sequence: TGTGCCAGCAGCTCCACTCCTAGCGGGGACGAAGAGACCCAGTACTTC. Its protein product is CASSSTPSGDEETQYF. Full variable domain (remainder filled in from reference TRBV7-9 and TRBJ2-5): DTGVSQNPRHKITKRGQNVTFRCDPISEHNRLYWYRQTLGQGPEFLTYFQNEAQLEKSRLLSDRFSAERPKGSFSTLEIQRTEQGDSAMYLCASSSTPSGDEETQYFGPGTRLLVL.

The genes are TRBV7-9 and TRBJ2-1; TRBD1 aligns across 7 bases. Germline V gives CDR1 SEHNR, CDR2 FQNEAQ (reference sequence). The trim removed 5 bases at V and 2 bases at J, leaving 6 bases unmatched. There are 15 residues in the CDR3. The CDR3 DNA reads as TGTGCCAGCAGCCCCATGACAGGGACCTACAATGAGCAGTTCTTC. Translating it yields CASSPMTGTYNEQFF. The complete variable domain, with remaining parts taken from reference TRBV7-9 and TRBJ2-1, reads DTGVSQNPRHKITKRGQNVTFRCDPISEHNRLYWYRQTLGQGPEFLTYFQNEAQLEKSRLLSDRFSAERPKGSFSTLEIQRTEQGDSAMYLCASSPMTGTYNEQFFGPGTRLTVL.

This rearrangement joins TRBV29-1 to TRBJ2-2; 11 positions agree with TRBD1. Looked up from germline, CDR1 is SQVTM and CDR2 is ANQGSEA. This CDR3 has 12 amino acids. CDR3 sequence (DNA): TGCACCGGGACAGGGGGCACCGGGGAGCTGTTTTTT. It is translated as CTGTGGTGELFF.

This clonotype has more than one count but fewer than ten. The chain recombines TRBV3-1 with TRBJ2-7; TRBD2 matches at 14 bases. The CDR3 length is 19 residues. Germline V CDR1 and CDR2: LGHDT, YNNKEL (reference sequence). The V gene end was trimmed by 0 bases and the J gene end by 6 bases; junction bases not matched to a gene: 13. The DNA for the CDR3 is TGTGCCAGCAGCCAAGAAAACAGGGCCGGGACTAGCGGGAGTTCCGAGCAGTACTTC. Protein sequence: CASSQENRAGTSGSSEQYF.

About this clonotype itself: One junction end disagrees with the germline gene, perhaps due to a read error. The chain combines TRBV4-1 with TRBJ2-2; the match to TRBD2 covers 12 bases. Germline assignment: CDR1 MGHRA and CDR2 YSYEKL. The CDR3 covers 17 residues. DNA of the CDR3: TGCGCCAGCGGCCAAGAGTCGGGACTAGCGGGCACCGGGGAGCTGTTTTTT. Its translation: CASGQESGLAGTGELFF.